Listed here are 18 T cell receptor beta chains from one sample, sequenced in a study of shared clonotypes between healthy human individuals. Sequencing was performed with immunoSEQ multiplex PCR; in TCRdb, only in-frame clones are kept and a portion is missing. Here the sample spans about 460,000 clones, roughly 80% being singletons. Input material: PBMCs. Receptor source: a middle-aged woman in good health. Some clones in this sample may be carry-over from other donors' samples.

For this clone: A far larger clone is one base from this, pointing to a likely read error. The sample has other DNA sequences that encode this CDR3 too. V is TRBV30 and J is TRBJ2-7; TRBD2 is a possible D gene (5 bases). The CDR3 is 17 residues long. V was clipped by 4 bases and J by 0 bases, with 22 bases between them. Germline V lookup: CDR1 GTSNPN, CDR2 SVGIG (reference sequence). Written as DNA, the CDR3 is TGTGCCTGGAAGAAGGGAAGATTAGGACTCAACTCCTACGAGCAGTACTTC. Encoded protein: CAWKKGRLGLNSYEQYF.

The chain recombines TRBV5-1 with TRBJ2-3; D is unclear. Germline assignment: CDR1 SGHRS and CDR2 YFSETQ. Trimming stripped 4 bases from V and 0 bases from J, with 12 bases between. This CDR3 region has 15 residues. CDR3 bases: TGCGCCAGCAGCCTCTCCGCGCCTAGCACAGATACGCAGTATTTT. Translation: CASSLSAPSTDTQYF.

CDR3 residues: CASSLEPGGGNQPQHF. The CDR3 nucleotides are TGCGCCAGCAGCTTGGAACCTGGAGGGGGCAATCAGCCCCAGCATTTT. This chain joins TRBV5-1 and TRBJ1-5, with D perhaps TRBD1 (5 bases). Germline CDR1 is SGHRS and CDR2 is YFSETQ. The CDR3 has 16 residues. V dropped 0 bases and J dropped 2 bases, with 12 bases sitting between them.

The J gene is TRBJ1-2, the V gene TRBV29-1; 7 bases match TRBD1. The germline CDR1 and CDR2 sequences are SQVTM and ANQGSEA. The CDR3 length is 13 residues. Here the CDR3 DNA reads TGCAGTGTCTATGGGGCTGGACAGGAAGGCTACACCTTC. It translates to CSVYGAGQEGYTF.

The CDR3 nucleotides read TGTGCCAGCAGTTTGGGAAAGTACTACGAGCAGTACTTC. This encodes CASSLGKYYEQYF. The V call is TRBV6-5, the J call TRBJ2-7, with D unresolved. Trimming took off 4 bases at V and 3 bases at J, with 10 bases between the two ends. CDR1 and CDR2 (germline): MNHEY, SVGAGI. The CDR3 length is 13 residues.

This rearrangement joins TRBV5-1 to TRBJ2-7; D possibly uses TRBD1 or TRBD2 (6 bases each). CDR1 and CDR2 (germline): SGHRS, YFSETQ. The ends were cut back, 5 bases at V and 6 bases at J, with 21 bases in the middle. The CDR3 runs 15 residues. CDR3 amino acids: CASSDEWGAEAEQYF. The CDR3 DNA reads as TGCGCCAGCAGTGACGAGTGGGGGGCCGAGGCCGAGCAGTACTTC.

This clone was found many times. This chain joins TRBV28 and TRBJ2-5; TRBD2 matches at 8 bases. V lost 4 bases and J lost 4; bases outside the gene matches: 5. This CDR3 is 14 amino acids long. Germline assignment: CDR1 MDHEN and CDR2 SYDVKM. In DNA, the CDR3 is TGTGCCAGCAGTTCGGGAGGGAGCGGAGAGACCCAGTACTTC. Its protein product is CASSSGGSGETQYF.

As to this clone: A read error is likely here: a far larger clone is one base away. The chain has TRBV7-2 and TRBJ2-1, with 9 positions matching TRBD2. The V segment lost 1 base and the J segment 15 bases; nucleotides outside the gene matches: 7. CDR1 and CDR2 (germline): SGHTA, FQGNSA. This CDR3 has 13 amino acids. The CDR3: CASSLVPAGGAFF. In DNA form, the CDR3 reads TGTGCCAGCAGCTTAGTTCCGGCGGGAGGGGCGTTCTTC.

The chain carries TRBV30 and TRBJ2-1, with D unresolved. V lost 3 bases, J lost 0 bases, and 18 bases lay in between. The germline V gene encodes CDR1 GTSNPN and CDR2 SVGIG (reference sequence). The CDR3 is 17 amino acids. CDR3 nucleotide sequence: TGTGCCTGGAGCCTGGGTCTCATATCGAGCTCCTACAATGAGCAGTTCTTC. Protein sequence: CAWSLGLISSSYNEQFF.

V usage is TRBV4-2 and J usage is TRBJ2-7, with a weak D call TRBD2 (5 bases). Germline CDR1 is LGHNA and CDR2 is YNFKEQ. V lost 0 bases and J 0 bases, leaving 9 bases between the germline ends. The CDR3 covers 15 residues. CDR3 bases: TGTGCCAGCAGCCAAGAGGCGGGTACCTCCTACGAGCAGTACTTC. As protein: CASSQEAGTSYEQYF.

About this clone itself: The same CDR3 is also encoded by other DNA sequences in this sample. The chain links TRBV7-9 to TRBJ2-7; D assignment may be TRBD1 or TRBD2 (5 bases each). The CDR3 spans 11 residues. V was clipped by 3 bases and J by 6 bases, with 6 bases between them. Germline CDR1 SEHNR, CDR2 FQNEAQ (reference sequence). This CDR3 is CASSLRGEQYF. The CDR3, as DNA: TGTGCCAGCAGCTTGAGGGGCGAGCAGTACTTC.

This clone was found many times. V usage is TRBV14 and J usage is TRBJ2-1, with 9 bases aligning to TRBD2. The CDR3 has 13 residues. Germline V gene lookup returns CDR1 SGHDN and CDR2 FVKESK. Trimming cost V 3 bases and J 13 bases; bases outside gene matches: 7. The CDR3 DNA sequence: TGTGCCAGCAGCCAGGAAAGCGGGAGGAAACAGTTCTTC. Translated, it gives CASSQESGRKQFF.

This clone was seen once. This chain joins TRBV5-5 and TRBJ2-2; weak D call: TRBD2 (6 bases). The germline V and J ends were trimmed by 5 bases and 7 bases, with 15 bases remaining between them. The V gene's germline CDR1 is SGHKS and CDR2 YYEKEE (reference sequence). CDR3 size: 14 residues. CDR3 bases: TGTGCCAGCAGAGTTCTAGCGTCGGTCGGGGAGCTGTTTTTT. Translation: CASRVLASVGELFF.

The chain combines TRBV7-9 with TRBJ2-7; the D gene is possibly TRBD2 (5 bases). Per germline, CDR1 SEHNR and CDR2 FQNEAQ (reference sequence). The CDR3 has 14 amino acids. Trimming pared 5 bases from V and 0 bases from J, leaving 11 bases between. DNA of the CDR3: TGTGCCAGCAGCCCAATGGGGAGCTCCTACGAGCAGTACTTC. Amino acids: CASSPMGSSYEQYF.

V gene TRBV18 combines with J gene TRBJ2-7; no reliable D call. The CDR3 extends over 14 amino acids. The V end lost 6 bases, the J end lost 0 bases, and 12 bases lay between the germline ends. Germline CDR1 is KGHSH and CDR2 is LQKENI. The CDR3 DNA reads TGTGCCAGCTCGCTTAATGACCGCTCCTACGAGCAGTACTTC. Encoded protein: CASSLNDRSYEQYF.

For this clone: Other DNA sequences in the sample encode the same CDR3. This chain uses TRBV7-9 with TRBJ1-5; D might be TRBD1 (5 bases). The V gene lost 0 bases and the J gene lost 7 bases, with 7 bases spanning the gap. This CDR3 contains 13 residues. From germline, CDR1 is SEHNR and CDR2 FQNEAQ (reference sequence). Here the CDR3 DNA reads TGTGCCAGCAGCTTAGCGGGGGGACAGCCCCAGCATTTT. Residues: CASSLAGGQPQHF.

The V and J genes are TRBV5-4 and TRBJ2-7; D is uncertain. V shed 4 bases and J shed 0 bases, with 11 bases lying between them. This CDR3 contains 14 residues. Looked up from germline, CDR1 is SGHNT and CDR2 is YYREEE (reference sequence). CDR3 nucleotides: TGTGCCAGCAGCGGAAAGGAGAGCTCCTACGAGCAGTACTTC. Translating gives CASSGKESSYEQYF.

For this clone: Without the conserved terminal phenylalanine or tryptophan, this CDR3 likely stems from a read error. The chain has TRBV25-1 and TRBJ2-7; TRBD1 might be the D (6 bases). Germline-derived CDR1 and CDR2 are MGHDK and SYGVNS. Trimming removed 11 bases at V and 7 bases at J, with 18 bases between. This CDR3 is 12 amino acids long. The CDR3 coding sequence is TGTGCCTCTCAGGTCAGGGGCGGGGAGCAGTACTCC. Encoded protein: CASQVRGGEQYS.